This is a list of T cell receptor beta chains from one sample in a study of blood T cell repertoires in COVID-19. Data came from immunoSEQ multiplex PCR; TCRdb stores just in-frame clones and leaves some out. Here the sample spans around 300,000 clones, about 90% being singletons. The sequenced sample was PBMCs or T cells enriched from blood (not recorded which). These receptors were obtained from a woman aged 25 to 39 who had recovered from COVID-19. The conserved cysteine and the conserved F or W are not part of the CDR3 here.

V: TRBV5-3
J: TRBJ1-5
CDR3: ARSRGQGNQPQH

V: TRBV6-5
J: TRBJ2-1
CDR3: ASRGSGPQGEQF

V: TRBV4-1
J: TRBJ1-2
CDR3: ASSQARSTGPSNHPGGYT

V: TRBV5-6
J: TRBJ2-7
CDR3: ASSGVEVTGGDLYEQY

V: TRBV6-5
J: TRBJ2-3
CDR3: ASSSPWQAGGDTQY

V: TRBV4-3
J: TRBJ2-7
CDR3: ASSYGLATYEQY

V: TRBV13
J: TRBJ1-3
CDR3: ASSLRGGSGNTIY

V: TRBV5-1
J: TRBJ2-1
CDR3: ASSLGRVSSYNEQF

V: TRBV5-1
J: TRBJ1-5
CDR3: ASSPGTDNQPQH

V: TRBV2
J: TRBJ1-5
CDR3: ASQEVGPQH

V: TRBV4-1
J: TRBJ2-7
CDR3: ASSHRLTDDSSYEQY

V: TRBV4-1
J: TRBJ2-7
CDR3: ASSQIWALYEQY

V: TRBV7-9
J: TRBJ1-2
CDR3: ASSLQDYGYT

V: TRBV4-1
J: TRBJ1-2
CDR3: ASSQGGGFNT

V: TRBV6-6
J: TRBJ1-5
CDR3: ASSQDRGNQPQH

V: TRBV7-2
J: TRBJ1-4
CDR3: ASSFSANEKLF

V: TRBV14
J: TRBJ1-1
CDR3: ASSHLEWNTEAF

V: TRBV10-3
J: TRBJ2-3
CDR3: AIRTAGGADTQY

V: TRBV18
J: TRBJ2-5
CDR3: ASSPPGQRKETQY

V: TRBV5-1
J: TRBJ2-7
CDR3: ASSEGQLYEQY

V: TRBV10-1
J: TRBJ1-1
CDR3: ASSESQYTEAF